The T cell receptor beta chain described here comes from a study of T cells in Graves' hyperthyroidism and ophthalmopathy. Study results and limitations: The model's output predicted ophthalmopathy at a median of 6.5 months prior to onset.

Of note for this clonotype: No antigen is known for it. Germline is not matched at one junction end, which may reflect a read error.

These patients, aged 18 to 65, had recently diagnosed hyperthyroidism lasting under 2 months. TCR beta CDR3 regions were amplified from RNA transcripts. First-round RT-PCR targeting the TCR CDR3 was performed with the HTBI primer set. TCRdb ran MiXCR on the multiplex PCR reads and lists one entry per CDR3 protein. This sample yields nearly 750,000 distinct CDR3 sequences, of which 35% are seen a single time; less than 40% belongs to the top ten. Per the germline V gene, CDR1 is ENHRY and CDR2 is SYGVKD. This CDR3 has 19 residues. The chain employs TRBV10-3 and TRBJ2-7, with 8 bases matching TRBD2. This sequence originates from a middle-aged woman with Graves' hyperthyroidism. The sample was blood. The CDR3 spells CASSSPPDSGTKTSYEQYF. CDR3 DNA sequence: TGTGCCAGCAGTTCCCCCCCCGATAGCGGGACCAAGACCTCTTACGAGCAGTACTTC.